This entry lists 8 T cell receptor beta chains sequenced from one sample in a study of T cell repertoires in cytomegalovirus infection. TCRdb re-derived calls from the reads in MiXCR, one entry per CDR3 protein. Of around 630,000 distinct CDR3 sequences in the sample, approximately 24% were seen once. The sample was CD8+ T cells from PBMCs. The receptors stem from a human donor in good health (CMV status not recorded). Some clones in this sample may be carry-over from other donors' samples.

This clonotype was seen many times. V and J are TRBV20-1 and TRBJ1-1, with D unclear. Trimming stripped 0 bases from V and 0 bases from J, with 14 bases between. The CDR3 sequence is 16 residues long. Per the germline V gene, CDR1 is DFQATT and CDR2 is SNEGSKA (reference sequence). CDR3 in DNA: TGCAGTGCTAGAGATCAAACAGTCTCCATGAACACTGAAGCTTTCTTT. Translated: CSARDQTVSMNTEAFF.

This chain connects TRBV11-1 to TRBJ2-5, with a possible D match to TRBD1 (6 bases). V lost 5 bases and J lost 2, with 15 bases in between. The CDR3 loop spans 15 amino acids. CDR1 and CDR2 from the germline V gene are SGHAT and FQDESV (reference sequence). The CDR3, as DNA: TGTGCCAGCAGCCATTGGACAGCGCCTCAAGAGACCCAGTACTTC. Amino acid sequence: CASSHWTAPQETQYF.

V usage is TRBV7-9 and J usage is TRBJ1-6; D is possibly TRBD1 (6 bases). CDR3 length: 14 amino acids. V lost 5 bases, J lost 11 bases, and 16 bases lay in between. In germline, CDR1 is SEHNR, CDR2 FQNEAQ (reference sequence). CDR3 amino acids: CASSPPQGRAPLHF. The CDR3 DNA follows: TGTGCCAGCAGCCCACCCCAGGGGCGGGCACCCCTCCACTTT.

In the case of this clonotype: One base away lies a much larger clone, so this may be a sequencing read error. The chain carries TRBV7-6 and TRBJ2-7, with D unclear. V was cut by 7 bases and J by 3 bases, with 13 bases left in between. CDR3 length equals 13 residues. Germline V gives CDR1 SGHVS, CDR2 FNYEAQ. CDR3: CASTYFDNYEQYF. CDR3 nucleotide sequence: TGTGCCAGCACCTACTTTGACAACTACGAGCAGTACTTC.

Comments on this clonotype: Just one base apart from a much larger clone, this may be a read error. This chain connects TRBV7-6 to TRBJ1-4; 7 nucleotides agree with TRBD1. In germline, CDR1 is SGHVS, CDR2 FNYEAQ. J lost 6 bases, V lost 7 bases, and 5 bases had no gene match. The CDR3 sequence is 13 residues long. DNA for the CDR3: TGTGCCAGCAACAACAGGGGAGATGAAAAACTGTTTTTT. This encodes CASNNRGDEKLFF.

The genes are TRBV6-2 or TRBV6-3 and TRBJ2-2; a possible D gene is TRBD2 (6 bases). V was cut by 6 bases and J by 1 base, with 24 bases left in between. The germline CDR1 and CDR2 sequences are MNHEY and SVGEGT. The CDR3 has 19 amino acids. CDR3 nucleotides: TGTGCCAGCAGCCCGAGGCCGGGAGACCGGACCCAGAACACCGGGGAGCTGTTTTTT. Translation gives CASSPRPGDRTQNTGELFF.

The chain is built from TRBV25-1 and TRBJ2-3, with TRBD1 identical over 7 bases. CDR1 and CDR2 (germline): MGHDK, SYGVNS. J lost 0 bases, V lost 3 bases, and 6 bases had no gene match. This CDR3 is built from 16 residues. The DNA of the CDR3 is TGTGCCAGCAGTGATTTGGGACAGATTAGCACAGATACGCAGTATTTT. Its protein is CASSDLGQISTDTQYF.

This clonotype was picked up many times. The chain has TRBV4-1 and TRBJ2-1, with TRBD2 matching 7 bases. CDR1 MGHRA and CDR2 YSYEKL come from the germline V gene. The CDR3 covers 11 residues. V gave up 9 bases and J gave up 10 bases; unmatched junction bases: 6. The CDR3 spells CASRSSGEQFF. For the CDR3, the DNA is TGCGCCAGTCGCTCTAGCGGCGAGCAGTTCTTC.